This TCR beta chain came from a study of CD8 T cells in ankylosing spondylitis. There are 14 residues in the CDR3. V shed 5 bases and J 4 bases; nucleotides not matched to a gene: 4. The germline gives CDR1 WSHSY, CDR2 SAAADI. Construction of TCR beta libraries was performed using quantitative 5'-RACE with molecular barcodes. TCRdb reprocessed the 5' RACE reads via MiXCR and lists one record per CDR3 protein. There are about 200,000 distinct CDR3 sequences in the sample; 9.5% to 15% occur only once, and more than 15% lies in the top ten. Overall study results and limits: Reactive arthritis synovial fluid and blood previously showed some of these motif variants.

This clonotype was recorded a few times. The antigen is not known. The sample taken for sequencing was blood, either unsorted or a sorted T cell fraction (not recorded which). This clonotype was sampled from a male donor with ankylosing spondylitis or in good health (not recorded which). The chain combines TRBV10-2 with TRBJ2-7; 11 bases line up with TRBD2. The CDR3 reads CASSRLAGKYEQYF. CDR3 coding DNA: TGCGCCAGCAGTCGACTAGCGGGGAAGTACGAGCAGTACTTC.